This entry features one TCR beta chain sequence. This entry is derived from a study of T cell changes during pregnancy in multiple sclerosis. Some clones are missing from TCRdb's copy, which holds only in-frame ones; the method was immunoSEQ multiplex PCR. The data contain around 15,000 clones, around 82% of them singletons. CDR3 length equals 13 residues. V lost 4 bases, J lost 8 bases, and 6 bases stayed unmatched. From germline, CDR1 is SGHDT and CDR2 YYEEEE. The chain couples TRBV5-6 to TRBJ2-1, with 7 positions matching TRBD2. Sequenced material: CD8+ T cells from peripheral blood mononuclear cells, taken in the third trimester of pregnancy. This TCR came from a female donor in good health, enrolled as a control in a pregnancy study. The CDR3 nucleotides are TGTGCCAGCAGCATTAATAGCGGGCATGAGCAGTTCTTC. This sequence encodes CASSINSGHEQFF.